The 4 T cell receptor beta chains below all came from one sample that was sequenced in a study of shared clonotypes between healthy human individuals. TCRdb's copy holds only in-frame clones and misses some; the assay was immunoSEQ multiplex PCR. Of 330,000 or so clones in the sample, about 73% were seen once. The source material was memory CD4+ T cells sorted from blood. Described subset: CD45RA-negative fraction. These receptors were obtained from a man aged 25-45 years in good health.

This clone was counted a single time. A far larger clone is one nucleotide away, so this likely arose from a read error. V usage is TRBV6-1 and J usage is TRBJ1-1; D uncertain. Germline V gene sequence: CDR1 MNHNS, CDR2 SASEGT. CDR3 length: 14 residues. The CDR3 coding sequence is TGTGCCGGCAGTGCCGTGGCAAGTGACACTGAAGCTTTCTTT. Translating it yields CAGSAVASDTEAFF.

V gene TRBV19 combines with J gene TRBJ1-5, with a weak D call TRBD1 (5 bases). The germline V and J ends were trimmed by 3 bases and 3 bases, with 15 bases remaining between them. Germline V gives CDR1 LNHDA, CDR2 SQIVND (reference sequence). CDR3 length: 16 amino acids. The CDR3 DNA is TGTGCCAGTAGTATTCGCCAGGGTTCGGCCAATCAGCCCCAGCATTTT. It yields the protein CASSIRQGSANQPQHF.

This clone occurred a few times. This chain connects TRBV28 to TRBJ1-4, with 9 bases lining up with TRBD1. The CDR3 runs 15 residues. The J segment lost 8 bases and the V segment lost 6 bases, leaving 10 bases of the junction unmatched. Germline V lookup: CDR1 MDHEN, CDR2 SYDVKM. This CDR3 is CASRNPGQGGEKLFF. The CDR3 DNA sequence: TGTGCCAGCAGAAACCCGGGACAGGGAGGCGAAAAACTGTTTTTT. Full variable domain (outside the CDR3, taken from reference TRBV28 and TRBJ1-4): DVKVTQSSRYLVKRTGEKVFLECVQDMDHENMFWYRQDPGLGLRLIYFSYDVKMKEKGDIPEGYSVSREKKERFSLILESASTNQTSMYLCASRNPGQGGEKLFFGSGTQLSVL.

The V call is TRBV6-6, the J call TRBJ2-1, with 7 bases matching TRBD2. The CDR3 covers 14 residues. Germline lookup yields CDR1 MNHNY and CDR2 SVGAGI (reference sequence). Losses at the gene ends were 7 bases for V and 8 bases for J; bases not matched to a gene: 11. The CDR3: CASISGGGSDEQFF. For the CDR3, the DNA is TGTGCCAGCATTTCAGGCGGCGGGAGTGATGAGCAGTTCTTC.